This T cell receptor (beta chain) was identified during a study of cytomegalovirus exposure and HLA in healthy donors (dated by TCRdb to between 2016 and 2019). Broadly, across the study: According to an earlier analysis of a few hundred of the donors, some 180 million T cells yielded 90 million to 140 million unique TCR beta sequences and approximately 300 Gb of sequence data. About 280 gigabases of sequencing data and 91 million or so unique TCR sequences made up an early release that covered several hundred HLA-typed donors. Of the approximately 400 genotyped donors, 65% to 90% were placed in the genetic ancestry cluster associated with self-reported Caucasian donors. The study aimed to test whether signatures of past pathogen exposure could be identified by cataloging public T cell receptors. Using immunosequencing, the study profiled T cell repertoires from about 620 subjects and related those repertoires to cytomegalovirus serostatus. Along with the approximately 670-subject first cohort, a separate validation cohort of around 110 different subjects was used. High-throughput TCR immunosequencing, statistical association of individual TCRs with disease status, and machine learning were combined to predict cytomegalovirus infection status. A later analysis re-analyzed previously published TCR beta repertoires from 660 or so donors and added high-resolution HLA genotyping to study TCR occurrence patterns. Rather than using new phenotypic data, the later analysis identified candidate immune exposures from TCR beta sequences and from how often those sequences occurred across donors. An earlier analysis of around 640 of the donors used high-throughput TCR beta sequencing to judge whether each TCR beta V gene segment behaved as functional or pseudogenic. Donor age, sex, ethnicity and CMV serostatus were compiled together with the repertoire data. A later genetic analysis used genome-wide SNP genotypes for about 65% of the 666 donors, treating that subset as a discovery cohort. All discovery cohort repertoires had been generated using a single sequencing platform. HLA typing covered class I and class II loci at four-digit resolution. The number of typed donors differed by locus: roughly 629-640 for A, B, C, DRB1 and DQB1; approximately 530 for DQA1; about 600 for DPA1; and around 490 for DPB1. About five DR-DQ haplotypes were treated as single units for association and clustering because of strong linkage in the cohort. Among roughly 370 genotyped donors of the cohort, an average of approximately 250,000 unique TCR beta nucleotide sequences were sequenced per donor, roughly a sixth of them non-productive.

The cohort consisted of 650 to 700 healthy bone marrow donors. Cohort members were all nominally healthy when sampled, although unrecorded immune exposures were likely present. The donor tested CMV seropositive, placing the donor among the 250 to 350 seropositive members of the cohort. Each donor provided a peripheral blood sample, and peripheral blood mononuclear cells were used for TCR beta sequencing. The Qiagen DNeasy Blood Extraction Kit was used to extract genomic DNA from the blood cell samples. On this clone itself: No antigen is known for it. Germline is not matched at one junction end, which may reflect a read error. This CDR3 is also generated by other DNA sequences in the sample.

Receptor amplification or capture employed the immunoSEQ multiplex PCR assay. For the multiplex PCR, a mixture combining 60 forward primers for TCR Vbeta segments and 13 reverse primers for TCR Jbeta segments was used. A multiplex PCR assay on genomic DNA amplified the CDR3 region of rearranged TCR beta genes. On the Illumina HiSeq System, the amplified TCR beta libraries were sequenced as 87-base-pair reads. As for the authors' bioinformatics: A later analysis tallied 75 million to 95 million unique TCR beta chains across the approximately 670 repertoires, and about 12 million of those chains were shared by two or more donors. Raw reads were error-corrected and collapsed into unique sequences by a nearest-neighbor algorithm in which closely related sequences were merged to remove PCR and sequencing errors. To assign V, D and J gene segments, CDR3 sequences were aligned to IMGT reference sequences. For a sequence to be retained, at least a six-nucleotide match to both a V gene segment and a J gene segment was required. A rearrangement counted as productive if the CDR3 had no stop codons and remained in frame with V and J, and every other rearrangement counted as non-productive. Following IMGT convention, CDR3 was defined as the stretch from the second conserved V-encoded cysteine up to the conserved J-encoded phenylalanine. The earlier analysis of about 570 of the donors excluded any sequence lacking an unambiguous match to a single V gene segment. In an earlier analysis of approximately 590 of the donors, a V segment was called functional when productive rearrangements were above 56.7%, and segregating when the standard deviation between donors exceeded 5%. A statistical classification framework was built for diagnosing cytomegalovirus status from the catalog of TCR beta chain sequences. V and J gene assignment, in a later analysis, came from comparing TCR nucleotide sequences with IMGT/GENE-DB human TR gene sequences. A later analysis assigned CDR3 sequences and most-parsimonious VDJ recombination scenarios with the TCRdist pipeline. A later analysis defined each TCR beta chain by its CDR3 amino acid sequence plus V-gene family, and excluded reads lacking a unique V-gene family. As a way to deal with suspected cross-contamination and a sequencing artifact, a later analysis dropped 500 to 700 nucleotide sequences that were highly shared and had low generation probability. A later analysis calculated a clonal expansion index for each public chain from normalized within-repertoire ranks of inferred template counts. A later analysis computed generation probabilities with a VDJ recombination model fitted to out-of-frame rearrangements, and checked the results against IGoR. In a later analysis, hypergeometric tests were used to score TCR-TCR, TCR-HLA and TCR-CMV co-occurrence, with a repertoire-size bias correction applied to TCR pairs. In a later analysis, false discovery rates were estimated by permuting HLA or CMV assignments 20 times. In a later analysis, co-occurring TCRs were grouped using DBSCAN, and TCRdist sequence similarity was added for clustering within HLA-allele-positive subsets. Co-occurrence clustering excluded repertoires with fewer than 30,000 or more than 120,000 public chains, plus five with anomalous nucleotide sharing. TCRdb's version of the immuneACCESS table is confined to in-frame rearrangements and falls short of the full clone set. An unresolved V gene accounts for under half of the shortfall where checked; the remainder is of unknown origin. V and J calls and clone size are given by that table; D and trimming were obtained from the DNA. For this sample there are some 170,000 clones; approximately 9.5% appear just once. Clones ranked in the top ten supply roughly 1.4% of the sample.

What the authors observed across the whole study: A later genetic analysis reported fewer N-insertions in productive TCRs among donors in an Asian-associated ancestry cluster than the approximately 700-donor mean. Correlated functional status among segregating V segments might reflect linkage disequilibrium, but an unknown experimental factor could not be ruled out. The sequencing pipeline was judged likely to have produced a cluster of highly shared sequence variants as a technical artifact. It was suggested by the authors that the approach could potentially be generalized to other disease states and immunological phenotypes. In a later analysis, most CMV-associated TCR beta chains were found to appear HLA-restricted, with HLA associations seemingly driven largely by CMV exposure. Three of the identified cytomegalovirus-associated TCR beta chains were confirmed in vitro to be specific for cytomegalovirus antigens. The presence/absence analyses assumed that sequencing depth was roughly uniform across donors, and that assumption may not be true. A total of 150 or so TCR beta chains were listed by the study as associated with cytomegalovirus. The 87-base-pair reads could not distinguish some IMGT-functional V segments, including TRBV6-2 and TRBV6-3, so those segments were excluded. A later analysis associated about 17,000 TCR beta sequences with specific HLA alleles at a false discovery rate of 0.05. In both the original and validation cohorts, the classifier was reported to diagnose cytomegalovirus status with high specificity and sensitivity. A further reported finding was that TCR beta sequences accurately predicted the HLA-A and HLA-B alleles for most subjects in the first cohort. Broadly in line with IMGT annotations, most TCR beta V segments showed up in productive rearrangements about 87% or about 30% of the time in an earlier analysis of approximately 640 of the donors. A later genetic analysis associated a missense DCLRE1C variant with V-gene and J-gene trimming of TCR beta chains, and an independent cohort replicated the association. In this cohort, only TCR beta chains were sequenced, and detectable features were limited by the absence of alpha or paired-chain data. Compared with equally common non-associated chains, HLA-associated TCR beta chains in a later analysis were more clonally expanded and had lower generation probabilities. Because HLA typing was unavailable for some donors at each locus, only the typed subset was used in association tests. Most TCR sequences were observed very rarely across donors, whereas some public TCRs were present in many individuals. According to a later analysis, parvovirus B19, influenza, CMV and Epstein-Barr virus appeared linked to several top co-occurrence clusters. Seventeen rarely observed V segments, including chromosome 9 orphons, were excluded from the earlier analysis of approximately 500 of the donors because counts were too low. A later analysis found that TCR association rates varied across HLA loci, with DRB1 alleles showing the most associated TCRs and HLA-C alleles the fewest. For the cohort, immune exposure information was limited to CMV serostatus. When HLA alleles, especially DR and DQ, strongly co-occurred, attributing TCR associations to individual alleles was difficult.

The CDR3 numbers 17 residues from cysteine through phenylalanine. Kept here is only the CDR3 DNA, which spans 51 bases and is read in frame from base 1. In the germline V gene (reference sequence), CDR1 corresponds to GTSNPN and CDR2 to SVGIG. This sequence originates from a woman in her 30s in good health and CMV-seropositive. Sequenced sample: PBMCs. Recombination linked TRBV30 to TRBJ2-6, with 7 bases in between that match TRBD2. Here the CDR3 is given as CACQGGEGPSGANVLTF. The DNA sequence reads TGCGCCTGCCAAGGCGGGGAGGGGCCCTCTGGGGCCAACGTCCTGACTTTC.